The 12 T cell receptor beta chains reported below all come from one sample, sequenced in a study of blood T cell repertoires in COVID-19. TCRdb keeps only in-frame clones here, not all; method: immunoSEQ multiplex PCR. In the table there are about 150,000 clones, around 90% of which are singletons. Sequences were obtained from PBMCs or T cells enriched from blood (not recorded which). These receptors all come from a woman in her forties who had been exposed to COVID-19.

This rearrangement joins TRBV19 to TRBJ1-1, with 8 bases aligning to TRBD1. V lost 5 bases, J lost 5 bases, and 7 bases stayed unmatched. Per germline, CDR1 LNHDA and CDR2 SQIVND (reference sequence). The CDR3 runs 14 residues. In DNA, the CDR3 is TGTGCCAGTAGTTCAGGGGGCGTGCGGACTGAAGCTTTCTTT. This sequence encodes CASSSGGVRTEAFF.

The V call is TRBV7-2, the J call TRBJ1-1; 8 bases agree with TRBD1. Germline CDR1 is SGHTA and CDR2 is FQGNSA. V lost 5 bases to trimming and J lost 7 bases; unmatched junction nucleotides: 9. The CDR3 contains 14 residues. Here the CDR3 DNA reads TGTGCCAGCAGCCAATATGGGACAGGCGGTGAAGCTTTCTTT. This codes for CASSQYGTGGEAFF. Full variable domain (rest looked up from reference TRBV7-2 and TRBJ1-1): GAGVSQSPSNKVTEKGKDVELRCDPISGHTALYWYRQSLGQGLEFLIYFQGNSAPDKSGLPSDRFSAERTGGSVSTLTIQRTQQEDSAVYLCASSQYGTGGEAFFGQGTRLTVV.

The gene calls are TRBV5-1 and TRBJ1-2, with 7 positions matching TRBD1. The germline V gene has CDR1 SGHRS and CDR2 YFSETQ. The junction had 8 bases not matched to a gene; V was cut back by 5 bases and J by 1 base. CDR3 length: 15 residues. The chain's CDR3 is CASRSPGQNNYGYTF. The DNA of the CDR3 is TGCGCCAGCAGGTCCCCGGGACAGAATAACTATGGCTACACCTTC.

This clone was seen a few times. The chain couples TRBV29-1 to TRBJ1-5; TRBD1 matches 8 bases. V lost 8 bases, J lost 5 bases, and 8 bases stayed unmatched. Germline values: CDR1 SQVTM, CDR2 ANQGSEA. CDR3 size: 13 residues. The CDR3 protein is CSPSDRDDQPQHF. The CDR3, as DNA: TGCAGCCCATCGGACAGGGATGATCAGCCCCAGCATTTT.

CDR3 sequence: CASSLGPTRDTHNYGYTF. The CDR3 DNA reads as TGTGCCAGCAGCTTGGGGCCTACCCGGGACACCCATAACTATGGCTACACCTTC. This chain uses TRBV5-5 with TRBJ1-2; a possible D gene is TRBD1 (6 bases). This CDR3 is 18 amino acids long. CDR1 and CDR2 from the germline V gene are SGHKS and YYEKEE (reference sequence). The germline V and J ends were trimmed by 0 bases and 1 base, with 19 bases remaining between them.

The chain links TRBV10-2 to TRBJ2-7, with D possibly being TRBD2 (6 bases). V shed 6 bases and J shed 5 bases, with 17 bases lying between them. Germline CDR1 WSHSY, CDR2 SAAADI. The CDR3 has 14 amino acids. DNA for the CDR3: TGCGCCAGCAGCTCTCCCGGGTCTAGCGACGAGCAGTACTTC. Encoded protein: CASSSPGSSDEQYF.

The genes are TRBV6-5 and TRBJ2-5; perhaps TRBD2 as D (5 bases). CDR3 length: 13 residues. V was cut by 8 bases and J by 5 bases, with 15 bases left in between. In germline, CDR1 is MNHEY, CDR2 SVGAGI. Here the CDR3 DNA reads TGTGCCAGCTACTACCGGGAAACGGAGACCCAGTACTTC. This codes for CASYYRETETQYF.

V is TRBV6-2 or TRBV6-3 and J is TRBJ2-3, with a tentative D call TRBD1 (5 bases). The CDR3 length is 15 residues. From germline, CDR1 is MNHEY and CDR2 SVGEGT. V gave up 4 bases and J gave up 0 bases, with 11 bases separating them. This chain's CDR3 is CASSSGHYSTDTQYF. The CDR3 coding sequence is TGTGCCAGCAGTTCCGGACACTATAGCACAGATACGCAGTATTTT.

The genes are TRBV27 and TRBJ1-6, with a possible D match to TRBD1 (6 bases). There are 14 residues in the CDR3. Germline V gene lookup returns CDR1 MNHEY and CDR2 SMNVEV (reference sequence). Trimming stripped 2 bases from V and 6 bases from J, with 8 bases between. The CDR3 region has the DNA TGTGCCAGCAGTTTAAACAGGGCTAATTCACCCCTCCACTTT. It is translated as CASSLNRANSPLHF.

The V and J genes are TRBV12-5 and TRBJ2-7; 7 bases are a match to TRBD1. V was clipped by 4 bases and J by 3 bases; unmatched bases: 12. CDR3 length: 16 residues. In germline, CDR1 is LGHNT, CDR2 FRNRAP. CDR3 nucleotide sequence: TGTGCTAGTGGTTCCGGAGCCGGGACAGCTTACTACGAGCAGTACTTC. Translated, it gives CASGSGAGTAYYEQYF.

The chain joins TRBV7-3 to TRBJ2-2; D possibly corresponds to TRBD2 (5 bases). Trimming took 3 bases from V and 1 from J, leaving 6 bases between them. Germline lookup yields CDR1 SGHTA and CDR2 FQGTGA. CDR3 length: 14 residues. The DNA for the CDR3 is TGTGCCAGCAGCTTGGGAGTGAACACCGGGGAGCTGTTTTTT. Amino acids: CASSLGVNTGELFF.

The chain carries TRBV2 and TRBJ1-2; 8 bases align to TRBD1. Trimming removed 6 bases from V and 8 bases from J; junction bases left unmatched: 8. The CDR3 length is 13 residues. Germline V CDR1 and CDR2: SNHLY, FYNNEI. In DNA, the CDR3 is TGTGCCAGCAGCGACATGACAGGGGAAGGCTACACCTTC. This translates into CASSDMTGEGYTF.